This TCR beta chain was profiled in a study of Ad26.COV2.S vaccination and SARS-CoV-2 variants (dated by TCRdb to the early 2020s). With regard to the full study: Donors in the vaccine arm were drawn from COV1001, a phase I-IIa trial of Ad26.COV2.S in healthy adults that was multicentre, randomized, double-blind and placebo-controlled. Ad26.COV2.S was administered intramuscularly at a dose of 5x10^10 or 1x10^11 viral particles, either as one shot or as two shots given 56 days apart. Throughout the experiments and outcome assessment, investigators stayed blinded to trial group allocation. Trial participants were randomized into five groups of five, in which low-dose or high-dose Ad26.COV2.S was given once or twice, or placebo was given on both occasions. TCRbeta repertoire sequencing was used to assess the specificity and breadth of SARS-CoV-2-reactive T cell receptors after Ad26.COV2.S vaccination. The TCR-sequenced set comprised around 32 samples: some 20 Ad26.COV2.S vaccine recipients, 5 placebo recipients and 8 SARS-CoV-2 convalescent individuals. What the authors observed across the whole study: Substantial breadth of spike-specific CD8+ and CD4+ T cell responses was reported after vaccination. Ad26.COV2.S recipients had higher spike-specific TCR breadth than placebo recipients (P = 0.0014). The authors noted that total T cell responses may have been underestimated by the TCR breadth and depth analyses. Vaccine and placebo recipients had similar non-spike TCR breadth, a finding consistent with the vaccine containing only spike. The study was not powered for comparison of responses between vaccine doses or regimens.

This clone was detected only once. Its recognized antigen is unknown. Base quality data are lacking; no much larger clone is found one base away. The junction shows trimming of 4 bases on V and 4 bases on J, plus 5 bases between the germline ends. According to the germline V gene, CDR1 reads SQVTM and CDR2 reads ANQGSEA. The CDR3 numbers 10 residues from cysteine through phenylalanine. Only the CDR3 DNA is retained, 30 bases long and in frame from the first base. The immunoSEQ Assay was the method used to sequence TCRbeta CDR3 regions. After extraction, genomic DNA underwent amplification by bias-controlled multiplex PCR, followed by high-throughput sequencing. The source study handled its data this way. Collapsing and filtering of sequences were performed to quantify the absolute abundance of each unique TCRbeta CDR3 region. Usable DNA was measured by amplifying reference genes present in all nucleated cells, and TCRbeta template counts were normalized to that usable DNA to estimate T cell fraction. Repertoire TCRs were annotated as SARS-CoV-2-specific by exact matching of V gene, CDR3 amino acid sequence and J gene to a known reactive TCR set. The reference SARS-CoV-2 TCR set was derived from MIRA and filtered for enrichment in COVID-19-positive ImmuneCODE repertoires, a step that removed public or cross-reactive TCRs. Based on the MIRA antigens, annotated TCRs were further analysed at the level of specific ORF or position within ORF. Breadth was defined as annotated unique rearrangements over total unique productive rearrangements; depth was the summed frequency of those rearrangements. Two-sided Wilcoxon rank-sum tests were applied when comparing TCR breadth between groups. TCRdb's version of the immuneACCESS table is confined to in-frame rearrangements and falls short of the full clone set. An unresolved V gene accounts for under half of the shortfall where checked; the remainder is of unknown origin. That table furnishes V, J and clone size, whereas the DNA furnished D and trimming. This sample holds 400,000 to 450,000 clones; 90% were observed only once. The ten most abundant clones make up more than 3.5% of the sample.

The treatment or condition label of this sample denotes: some 20 received Ad26.COV2.S at low or high dose, single or two shots; 5 received placebo; per-sample allocation not given. Repertoires of vaccine and placebo recipients were sequenced from samples collected on day 63 after the first injection. In Cohort 1b, some 25 adults aged 18-55 years were enrolled at a single site in Boston, USA, between 29 July and 7 August 2020. Ad26.COV2.S consisted of a replication-incompetent adenovirus type 26 vector by which a prefusion-stabilized SARS-CoV-2 spike protein from the original Wuhan strain was expressed.

Here the chain combines TRBV29-1 and TRBJ2-7; no D segment can be confidently identified. This TCR came from a person aged 18-60 years who received the Ad26.COV2.S COVID-19 vaccine or a placebo. The sample consisted of peripheral blood, taken in a trial of Ad26.COV2.S vaccine versus placebo. The CDR3 corresponds to CSVVKYEQYF. The sequenced DNA: TGCAGCGTTGTTAAGTACGAGCAGTACTTC.